What follows is one T cell receptor beta chain and its context. As yet, its antigen is unknown. The data were taken from a study of cytomegalovirus exposure and HLA in healthy donors. Whole-study results and caveats: Accounts indicate the classifier identified cytomegalovirus status with strong specificity and sensitivity. Researchers counted approximately 160 TCR beta chains as cytomegalovirus-associated.

Measured with immunoSEQ multiplex PCR; TCRdb has only the in-frame clones, and not every one. The table lists 150,000 or so clones, around nine tenths of them singletons. V was trimmed by 0 bases and J by 8 bases, leaving 10 bases between them. CDR1 is LNHDA and CDR2 is SQIVND in the germline V gene (reference sequence). The length of the CDR3 is 14 residues. Separate from the approximately 650-subject first cohort, the approximately 120-subject validation cohort was the one that the donors belonged to. Input material: PBMCs. The sequence was obtained from a woman aged 18-29 years in good health and CMV-seropositive. V is TRBV19 and J is TRBJ1-4; D is undetermined. DNA for the CDR3: TGTGCCAGTAGTATAGATCCCGTTCAGGAAAAACTGTTTTTT. Protein product: CASSIDPVQEKLFF.